This TCR beta chain was retrieved from a study of beta chain features in type 1 diabetes. Study-wide background: All samples yielded about 100 million examined sorted cells. General observations from the study: Moderately but significantly shorter TCRB CDR3s were found in Type 1 diabetes patients in all four CD4+ subsets. Any PCR bias toward short templates would affect both groups alike.

Details on this clone: Its specificity is unknown.

The entirety of the isolated RNA underwent reverse transcription, so expressed TCRB transcripts were sequenced. TCRdb's copy holds only in-frame clones and misses some; the assay was immunoSEQ multiplex PCR. The top ten clones hold around 0.45% of a sample with around 340,000 clones, approximately 8.2% of them seen once. CDR3 length: 13 amino acids. Germline lookup yields CDR1 ENHRY and CDR2 SYGVKD. With 6 bases clipped from V and 10 bases from J, the junction kept 6 bases outside the gene matches. The rearrangement links TRBV10-3 to TRBJ1-4; 9 bases are shared with TRBD1. Source material: central memory CD4+ T cells from blood. This receptor was taken from a woman under 30 in good health. CDR3 sequence: CAISRDREGKLFF. DNA of the CDR3: TGTGCCATCAGCCGGGACAGGGAGGGAAAACTGTTTTTT.